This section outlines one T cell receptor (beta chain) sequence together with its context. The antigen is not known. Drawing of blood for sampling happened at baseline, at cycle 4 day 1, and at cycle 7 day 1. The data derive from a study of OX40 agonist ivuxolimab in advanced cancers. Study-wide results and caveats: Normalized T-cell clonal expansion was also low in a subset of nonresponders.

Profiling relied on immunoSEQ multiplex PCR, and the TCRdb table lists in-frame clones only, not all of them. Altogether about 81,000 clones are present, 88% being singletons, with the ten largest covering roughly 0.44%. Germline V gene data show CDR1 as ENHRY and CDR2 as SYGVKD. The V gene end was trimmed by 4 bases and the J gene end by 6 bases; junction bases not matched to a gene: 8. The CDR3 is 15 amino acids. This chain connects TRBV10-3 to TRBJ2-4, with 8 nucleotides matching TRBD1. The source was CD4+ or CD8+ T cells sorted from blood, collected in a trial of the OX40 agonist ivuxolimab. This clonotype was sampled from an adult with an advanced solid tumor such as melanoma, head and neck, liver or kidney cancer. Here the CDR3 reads CAISGGLGQGNIQYF. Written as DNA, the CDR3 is TGTGCCATCAGTGGAGGGCTCGGACAGGGAAACATTCAGTACTTC.